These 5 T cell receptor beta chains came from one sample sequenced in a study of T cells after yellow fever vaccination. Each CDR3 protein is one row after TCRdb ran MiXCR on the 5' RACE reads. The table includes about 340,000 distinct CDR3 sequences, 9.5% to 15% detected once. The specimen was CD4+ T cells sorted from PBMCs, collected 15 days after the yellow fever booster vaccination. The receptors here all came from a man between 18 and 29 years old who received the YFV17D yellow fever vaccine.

CDR3 region: CASSLDVLTQYF. For the CDR3, the DNA is TGTGCCAGCAGCTTAGATGTGCTCACCCAGTACTTC. The gene calls are TRBV11-2 and TRBJ2-5; D is unresolved. V was cut by 0 bases and J by 8 bases, with 7 bases left in between. The CDR3 length is 12 residues. The germline V gene encodes CDR1 SGHAT and CDR2 FQNNGV.

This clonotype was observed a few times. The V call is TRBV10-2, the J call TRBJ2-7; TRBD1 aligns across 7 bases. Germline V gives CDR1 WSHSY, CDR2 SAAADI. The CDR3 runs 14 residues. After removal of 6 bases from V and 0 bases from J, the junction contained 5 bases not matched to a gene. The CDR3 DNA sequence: TGCGCCAGCAGAGGACAGGAAAGCTCCTACGAGCAGTACTTC. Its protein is CASRGQESSYEQYF.

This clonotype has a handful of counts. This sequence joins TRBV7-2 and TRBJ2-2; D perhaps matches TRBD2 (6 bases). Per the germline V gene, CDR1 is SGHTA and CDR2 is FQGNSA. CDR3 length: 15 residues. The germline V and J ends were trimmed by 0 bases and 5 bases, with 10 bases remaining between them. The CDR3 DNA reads TGTGCCAGCAGCTTAGCGGGGGGTCGGACCGGGGAGCTGTTTTTT. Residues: CASSLAGGRTGELFF.

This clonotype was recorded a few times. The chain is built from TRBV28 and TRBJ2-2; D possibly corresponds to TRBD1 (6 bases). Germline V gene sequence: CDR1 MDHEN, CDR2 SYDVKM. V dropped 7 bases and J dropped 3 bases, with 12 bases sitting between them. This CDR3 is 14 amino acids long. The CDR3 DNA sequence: TGTGCCAGCATTCAGGGGCAAGACACCGGGGAGCTGTTTTTT. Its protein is CASIQGQDTGELFF. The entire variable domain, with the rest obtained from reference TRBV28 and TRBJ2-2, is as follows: DVKVTQSSRYLVKRTGEKVFLECVQDMDHENMFWYRQDPGLGLRLIYFSYDVKMKEKGDIPEGYSVSREKKERFSLILESASTNQTSMYLCASIQGQDTGELFFGEGSRLTVL.

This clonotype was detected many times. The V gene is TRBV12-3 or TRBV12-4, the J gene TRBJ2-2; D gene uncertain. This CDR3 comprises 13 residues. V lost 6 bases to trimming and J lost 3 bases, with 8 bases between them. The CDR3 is CASRLTYTGELFF. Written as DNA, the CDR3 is TGTGCCAGCAGACTTACCTACACCGGGGAGCTGTTTTTT.